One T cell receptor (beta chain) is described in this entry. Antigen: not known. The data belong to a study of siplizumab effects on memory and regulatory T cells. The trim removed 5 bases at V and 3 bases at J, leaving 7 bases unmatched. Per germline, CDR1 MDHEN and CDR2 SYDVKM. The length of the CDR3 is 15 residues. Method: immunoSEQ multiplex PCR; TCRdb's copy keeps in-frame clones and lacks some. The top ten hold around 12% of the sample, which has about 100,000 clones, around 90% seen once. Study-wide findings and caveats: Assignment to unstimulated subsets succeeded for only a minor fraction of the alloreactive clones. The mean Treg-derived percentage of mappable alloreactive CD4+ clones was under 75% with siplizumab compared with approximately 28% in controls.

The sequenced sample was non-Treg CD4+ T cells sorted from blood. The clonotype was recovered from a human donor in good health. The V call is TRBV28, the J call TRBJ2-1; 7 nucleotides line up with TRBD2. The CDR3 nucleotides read TGTGCCAGCAGTCCGTCGGGGGGTCTCTACAATGAGCAGTTCTTC. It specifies CASSPSGGLYNEQFF.